This T cell receptor (beta chain) was sequenced during a study of blood T cell repertoires in COVID-19. Those who participated ranged in age from roughly 18 to 90 years and resided in about two dozen US areas. In assigning cohorts, the study relied on participant-reported clinical history. CDR3 length: 16 residues. Per the germline V gene, CDR1 is LGHNA and CDR2 is YNFKEQ. With 2 bases clipped from V and 5 bases from J, the junction kept 6 bases outside the gene matches. Generated by immunoSEQ multiplex PCR, the TCRdb table keeps only in-frame clones and is missing some. Among 350,000 or so clones, 88% were seen once, and the ten largest hold 0.85% to 1.3%.

The chain couples TRBV4-2 to TRBJ2-1; 10 bases are shared with TRBD1. The sequence was obtained from a woman in her thirties who had been exposed to COVID-19. The sample consisted of PBMCs or T cells enriched from blood (not recorded which). Written as DNA, the CDR3 is TGTGCCAGCAGCCAACCTGACAGGGGGCTGGACAATGAGCAGTTCTTC. As protein: CASSQPDRGLDNEQFF.